This T cell receptor beta chain was recorded in a study of T cells after yellow fever vaccination. The overall study: In the case of low-cell-number fractions, SMART-Seq v4 Ultra Low Input was used for preparation. General study results and limits: Weaker overall, the secondary response nonetheless peaked faster (day 5 versus 15). Contaminants from the bulk population, in the form of abundant clonotypes, could be found in FACS-sorted repertoires.

The V end was cut by 6 bases, the J end by 1 base, with 10 bases between. This CDR3 has 14 residues. Germline V CDR1 and CDR2: MNHEY, SMNVEV (reference sequence). A word on this clonotype: The antigen remains undetermined.

For TCR, cDNA came from 5'RACE template switching, which added a universal primer site and UMIs. Via MiXCR, TCRdb re-called the 5' RACE reads, giving one row per CDR3 protein. The repertoire holds over 250,000 distinct CDR3 sequences, with roughly 5.6% as singletons. This chain uses TRBV27 with TRBJ2-4; TRBD2 is a possible D gene (5 bases). The TCR comes from a man aged 18 to 35 who received the YFV17D yellow fever vaccine. Sequences were derived from CD4+ T cells sorted from PBMCs, sampled on the day of the yellow fever booster vaccination. The CDR3 DNA reads as TGTGCCAGCAGGAGGGCTTCGGCCAAAAACATTCAGTACTTC. Encoded protein: CASRRASAKNIQYF.